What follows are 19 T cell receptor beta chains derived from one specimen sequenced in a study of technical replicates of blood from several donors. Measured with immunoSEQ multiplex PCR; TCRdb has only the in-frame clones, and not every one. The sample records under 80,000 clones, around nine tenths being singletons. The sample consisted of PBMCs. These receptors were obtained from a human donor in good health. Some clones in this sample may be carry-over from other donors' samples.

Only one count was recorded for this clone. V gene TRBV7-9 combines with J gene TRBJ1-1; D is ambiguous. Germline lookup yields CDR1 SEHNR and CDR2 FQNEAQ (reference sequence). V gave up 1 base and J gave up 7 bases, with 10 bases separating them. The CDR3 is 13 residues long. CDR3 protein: CASSLVERGEAFF. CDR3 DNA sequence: TGTGCCAGCAGCTTAGTAGAGCGAGGTGAAGCTTTCTTT. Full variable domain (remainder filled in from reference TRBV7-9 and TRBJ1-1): DTGVSQNPRHKITKRGQNVTFRCDPISEHNRLYWYRQTLGQGPEFLTYFQNEAQLEKSRLLSDRFSAERPKGSFSTLEIQRTEQGDSAMYLCASSLVERGEAFFGQGTRLTVV.

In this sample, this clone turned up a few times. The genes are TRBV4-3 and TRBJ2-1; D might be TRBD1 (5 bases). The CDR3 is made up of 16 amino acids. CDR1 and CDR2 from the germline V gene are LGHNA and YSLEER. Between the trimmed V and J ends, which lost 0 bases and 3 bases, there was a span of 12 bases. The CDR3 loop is CASSQEADSFYNEQFF. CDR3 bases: TGCGCCAGCAGCCAAGAGGCAGACAGCTTCTACAATGAGCAGTTCTTC.

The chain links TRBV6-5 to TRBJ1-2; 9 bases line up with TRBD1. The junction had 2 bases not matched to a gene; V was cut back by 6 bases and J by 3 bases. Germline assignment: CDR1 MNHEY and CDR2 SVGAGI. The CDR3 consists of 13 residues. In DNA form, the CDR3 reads TGTGCCAGCAGCGGACAGGGGTACTATGGCTACACCTTC. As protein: CASSGQGYYGYTF.

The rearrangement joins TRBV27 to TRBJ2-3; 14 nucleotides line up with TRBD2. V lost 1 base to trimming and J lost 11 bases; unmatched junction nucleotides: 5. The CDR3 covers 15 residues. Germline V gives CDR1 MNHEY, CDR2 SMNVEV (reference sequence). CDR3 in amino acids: CASSLWGLAGEQQYF. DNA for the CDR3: TGTGCCAGCAGTTTATGGGGACTAGCGGGAGAACAGCAGTATTTT.

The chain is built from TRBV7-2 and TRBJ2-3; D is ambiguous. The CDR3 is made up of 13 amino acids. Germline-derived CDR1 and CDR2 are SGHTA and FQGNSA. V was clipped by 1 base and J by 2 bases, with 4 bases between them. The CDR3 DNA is TGTGCCAGCAGCTTAGAACTCACAGATACGCAGTATTTT. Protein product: CASSLELTDTQYF.

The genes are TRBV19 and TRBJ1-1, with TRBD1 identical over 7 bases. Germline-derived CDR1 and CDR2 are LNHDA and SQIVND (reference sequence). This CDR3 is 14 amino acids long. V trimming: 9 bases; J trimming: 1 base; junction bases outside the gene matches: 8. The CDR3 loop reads CASNDRDWNTEAFF. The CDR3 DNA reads TGTGCCAGCAACGACAGGGATTGGAACACTGAAGCTTTCTTT.

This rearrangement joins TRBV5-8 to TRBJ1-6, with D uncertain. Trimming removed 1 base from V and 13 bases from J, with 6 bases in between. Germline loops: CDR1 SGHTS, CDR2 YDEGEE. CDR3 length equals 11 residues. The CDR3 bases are TGTGCCAGCAGCTTGATCGGTCCCCTCCACTTT. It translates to CASSLIGPLHF.

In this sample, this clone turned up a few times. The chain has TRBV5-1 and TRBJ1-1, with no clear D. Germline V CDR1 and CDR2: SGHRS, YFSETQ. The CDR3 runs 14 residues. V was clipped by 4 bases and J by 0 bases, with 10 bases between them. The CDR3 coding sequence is TGCGCCAGCAGCGTTAACACACTGAACACTGAAGCTTTCTTT. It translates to CASSVNTLNTEAFF.

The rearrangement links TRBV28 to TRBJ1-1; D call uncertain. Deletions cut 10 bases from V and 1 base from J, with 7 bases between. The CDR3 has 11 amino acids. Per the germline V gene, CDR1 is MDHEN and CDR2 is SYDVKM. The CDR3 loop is CATTENTEAFF. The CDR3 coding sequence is TGTGCCACCACAGAGAACACTGAAGCTTTCTTT.

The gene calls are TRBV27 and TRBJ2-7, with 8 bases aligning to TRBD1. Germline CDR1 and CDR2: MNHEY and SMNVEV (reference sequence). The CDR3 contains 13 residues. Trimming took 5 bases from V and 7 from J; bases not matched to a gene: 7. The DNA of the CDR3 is TGTGCCAGCAGTCCAGGGGGCCGTTGGGAGCAGTACTTC. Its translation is CASSPGGRWEQYF.

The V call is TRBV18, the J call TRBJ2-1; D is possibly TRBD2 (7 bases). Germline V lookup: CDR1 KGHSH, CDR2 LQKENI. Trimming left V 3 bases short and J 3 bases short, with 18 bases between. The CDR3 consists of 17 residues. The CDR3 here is CASSPYSGGGLYNEQFF. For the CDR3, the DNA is TGTGCCAGCTCACCCTACTCTGGGGGGGGCCTCTACAATGAGCAGTTCTTC.

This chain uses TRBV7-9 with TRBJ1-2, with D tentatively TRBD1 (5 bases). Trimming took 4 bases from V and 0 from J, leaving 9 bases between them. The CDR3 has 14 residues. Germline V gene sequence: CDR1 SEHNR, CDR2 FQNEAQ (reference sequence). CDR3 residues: CASSSRASNYGYTF. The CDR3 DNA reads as TGTGCCAGCAGCTCCAGGGCCTCTAACTATGGCTACACCTTC.

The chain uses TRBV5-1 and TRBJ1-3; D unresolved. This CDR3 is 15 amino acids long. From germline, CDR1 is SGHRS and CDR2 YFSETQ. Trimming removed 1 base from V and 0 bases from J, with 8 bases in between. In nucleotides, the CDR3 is TGCGCCAGCAGCTTGTGGGCAGGCTCTGGAAACACCATATATTTT. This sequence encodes CASSLWAGSGNTIYF.

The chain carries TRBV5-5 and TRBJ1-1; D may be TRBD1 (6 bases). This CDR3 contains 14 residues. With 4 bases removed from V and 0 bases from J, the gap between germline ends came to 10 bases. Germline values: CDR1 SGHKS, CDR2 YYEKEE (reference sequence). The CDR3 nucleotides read TGTGCCAGCAGCCTTACAGGGATGAACACTGAAGCTTTCTTT. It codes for CASSLTGMNTEAFF.

The DNA for the CDR3 is TGTGCCAGTAGTAACCCCAAAACGACAGGGACCTATGAAAAACTGTTTTTT. Translated, it gives CASSNPKTTGTYEKLFF. The chain employs TRBV19 and TRBJ1-4, with 7 bases identical to TRBD1. This CDR3 comprises 17 residues. The junction had 14 bases not matched to a gene; V was cut back by 4 bases and J by 6 bases. CDR1 LNHDA and CDR2 SQIVND come from the germline V gene (reference sequence).

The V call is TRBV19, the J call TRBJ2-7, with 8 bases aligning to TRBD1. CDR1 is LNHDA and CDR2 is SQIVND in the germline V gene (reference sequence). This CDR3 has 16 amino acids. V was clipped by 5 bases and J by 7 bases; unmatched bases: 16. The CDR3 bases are TGTGCCAGTAGTGCAAACGGACAGGGCGCGAGGGGGGAGCAGTACTTC. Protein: CASSANGQGARGEQYF.

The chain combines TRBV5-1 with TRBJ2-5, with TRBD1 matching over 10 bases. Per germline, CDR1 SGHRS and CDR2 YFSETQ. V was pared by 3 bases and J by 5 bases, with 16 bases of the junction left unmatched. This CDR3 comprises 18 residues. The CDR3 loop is CASSSQIRTGGHQETQYF. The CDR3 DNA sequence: TGCGCCAGCAGCTCCCAAATACGGACAGGGGGTCATCAGGAGACCCAGTACTTC.

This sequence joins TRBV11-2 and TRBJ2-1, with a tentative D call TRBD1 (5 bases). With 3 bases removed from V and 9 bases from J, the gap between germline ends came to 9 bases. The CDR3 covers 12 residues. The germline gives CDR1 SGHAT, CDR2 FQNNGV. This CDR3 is CASSFQGTEQFF. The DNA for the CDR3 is TGTGCCAGCAGCTTTCAGGGCACTGAGCAGTTCTTC.

The CDR3 here is CASSQEASNQPQHF. In DNA, the CDR3 is TGTGCCAGCAGCCAAGAGGCCAGCAATCAGCCCCAGCATTTT. The V gene is TRBV4-2, the J gene TRBJ1-5; the D is unclear. From germline, CDR1 is LGHNA and CDR2 YNFKEQ. Trimming removed 0 bases at V and 1 base at J, with 4 bases between. The CDR3 has 14 amino acids.